The T cell receptor (beta chain) under discussion was sequenced for a study of T cell changes during pregnancy in multiple sclerosis. Assay: immunoSEQ multiplex PCR; the TCRdb copy retains only in-frame clones and omits some. The sample has more than 40,000 clones, 90% seen once. The CDR3 runs to 13 residues. With 7 bases removed from V and 8 bases from J, the gap between germline ends came to 15 bases. Germline lookup yields CDR1 MDHEN and CDR2 SYDVKM. The sample in question was CD8+ T cells from peripheral blood mononuclear cells, obtained in the third trimester of pregnancy. The clonotype comes from a female donor with multiple sclerosis, enrolled in a pregnancy study. The chain has TRBV28 and TRBJ2-1; TRBD2 might be the D (6 bases). The CDR3 nucleotides read TGTGCCAGCAACCCACCCGGGACTCATGAGCAGTTCTTC. Its protein is CASNPPGTHEQFF.